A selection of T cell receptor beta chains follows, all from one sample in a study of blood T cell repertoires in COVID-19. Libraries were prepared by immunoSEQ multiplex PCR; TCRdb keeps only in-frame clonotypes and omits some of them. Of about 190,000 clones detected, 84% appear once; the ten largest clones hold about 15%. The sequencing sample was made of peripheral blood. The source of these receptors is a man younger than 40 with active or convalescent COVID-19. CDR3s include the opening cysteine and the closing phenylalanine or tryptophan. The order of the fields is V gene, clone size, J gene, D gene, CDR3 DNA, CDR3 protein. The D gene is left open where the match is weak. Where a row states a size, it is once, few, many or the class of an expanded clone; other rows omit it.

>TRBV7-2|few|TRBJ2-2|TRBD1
TGTGCCAGCAGCTTCACAGGGGGCGGCGGGGAGCTGTTTTTT
CASSFTGGGGELFF
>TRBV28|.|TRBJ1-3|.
TGTGCCAGCACCCATCGTGGCAGCTCTGGAAACACCATATATTTT
CASTHRGSSGNTIYF
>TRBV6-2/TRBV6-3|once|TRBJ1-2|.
TGTGCCAGCAGCTCAATATTTTATGGGACTTCGGATGGCTACACCTTC
CASSSIFYGTSDGYTF
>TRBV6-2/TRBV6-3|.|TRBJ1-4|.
TGTGCCAGCAGTTACAACGGAGATAATGAAAAACTGTTTTTT
CASSYNGDNEKLFF
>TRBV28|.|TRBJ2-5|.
TGTGCCAGCAGGGGAGAGGCCTCGACCCAGTACTTC
CASRGEASTQYF
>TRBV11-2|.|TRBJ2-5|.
TGTGCCAGCAGGGAGGGTATAGGGGAGACCCAGTACTTC
CASREGIGETQYF
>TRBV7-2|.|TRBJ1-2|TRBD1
TGTGCCAGCAGCTCCCGGACAGGGGGCGCCTATGGCTACACCTTC
CASSSRTGGAYGYTF
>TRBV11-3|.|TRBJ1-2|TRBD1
TGTGCCAGCAGCTCTACCGAGCTCGGACAGGGGTTCAACTATGGCTACACCTTC
CASSSTELGQGFNYGYTF
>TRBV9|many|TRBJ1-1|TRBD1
TGTGCCAGCAGCGTTACAGGGGGCCGGACTGAAGCTTTCTTT
CASSVTGGRTEAFF
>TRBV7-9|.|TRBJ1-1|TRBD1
TGTGCCAGCAGCTTGGGACAGGGGAAGGTGCCGGAAGCTTTCTTT
CASSLGQGKVPEAFF
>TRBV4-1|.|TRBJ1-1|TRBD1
TGCGCCAGCAGCCGAGATCCGACAGGGCCCAACACTGAAGCTTTCTTT
CASSRDPTGPNTEAFF
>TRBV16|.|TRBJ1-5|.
TGTGCCAGCAGCCCGGGGTCCAGCAATCAGCCCCAGCATTTT
CASSPGSSNQPQHF
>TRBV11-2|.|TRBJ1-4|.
TGTGCCAGCAGCTCCAAAGACAGTAAAGAAAAACTGTTTTTT
CASSSKDSKEKLFF
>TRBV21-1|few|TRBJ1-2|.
TGTGCCAGCAGCAACGGGGGTGGCTACACCTTC
CASSNGGGYTF
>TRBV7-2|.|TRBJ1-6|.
TGTGCCAGCAGCCCCGTCGGGGGGGGTTCACCCCTCCACTTT
CASSPVGGGSPLHF
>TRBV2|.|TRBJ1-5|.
TGTGCCAGCAGTGAAGTCAGACAGCCCCAGCATTTT
CASSEVRQPQHF
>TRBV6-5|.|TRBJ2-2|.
TGTGCCAGCAGTTATTGGGGCGACACCGGGGAGCTGTTTTTT
CASSYWGDTGELFF
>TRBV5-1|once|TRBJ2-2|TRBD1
TGCGCCAGCAGCCAGATAACAGGGGGCCGGGAGCTGTTTTTT
CASSQITGGRELFF
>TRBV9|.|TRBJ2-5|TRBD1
TGTGCCAGCAGCGAGGGACAGGTACAAGAGACCCAGTACTTC
CASSEGQVQETQYF
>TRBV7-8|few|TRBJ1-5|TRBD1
TGTGCCAGCAGCTTGGGGGACAGGGTCCCGAATCAGCCCCAGCATTTT
CASSLGDRVPNQPQHF
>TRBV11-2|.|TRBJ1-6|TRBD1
TGTGCCAGCAGCCAGACAGGGGGAGGTTCACCCCTCCACTTT
CASSQTGGGSPLHF
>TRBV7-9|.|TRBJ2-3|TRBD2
TGTGCCAGCAGCCAAGACGAGACTATAGCGGGACGGGCAGATACGCAGTATTTT
CASSQDETIAGRADTQYF
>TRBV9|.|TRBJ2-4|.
TGTGCCAGCAGCGTAGTACGGTCTTTAGCCAAAAACATTCAGTACTTC
CASSVVRSLAKNIQYF
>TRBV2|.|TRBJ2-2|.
TGTGCCAGCATGGAGGTACCCTTACGGGAGCTGTTTTTT
CASMEVPLRELFF
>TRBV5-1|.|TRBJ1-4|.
TGCGCCAGCAGCTACGGACAGATAACTAATGAAAAACTGTTTTTT
CASSYGQITNEKLFF
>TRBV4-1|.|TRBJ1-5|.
TGCGCCAGCAGCCAAGATCGGGGGGCCAATAGCAATCAGCCCCAGCATTTT
CASSQDRGANSNQPQHF
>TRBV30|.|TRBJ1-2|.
TGTGCCTGGAGTGCGGGACACTACTATGGCTACACCTTC
CAWSAGHYYGYTF
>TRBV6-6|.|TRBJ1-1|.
TGTGCCAGCAGTATTCCGGGGAACACTGAAGCTTTCTTT
CASSIPGNTEAFF
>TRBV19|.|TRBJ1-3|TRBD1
TGTGCCAGTAGAACCGGGACAGGGGGAAACACCATATATTTT
CASRTGTGGNTIYF